The rows below give T cell receptor beta chains drawn from one sample of a study of blood T cell repertoires in COVID-19. This table comes from immunoSEQ multiplex PCR, and its TCRdb copy is limited to in-frame clones, with some not included. In the table there are 60,000 or so clones, 75% to 80% of which are singletons. Sample: peripheral blood. These receptors all stem from a human donor in a cohort sampled during active COVID-19. CDR3s include the opening cysteine and the closing phenylalanine or tryptophan. Part of the rows lack a size; the others show once, few, many or a class for expanded clones.

clone_size cdr3_length j_call v_call cdr3_aa
. 18 TRBJ2-3 TRBV10-3 CAISRRGSGASSTDTQYF
. 14 TRBJ1-1 TRBV3-1/TRBV3-2 CASSFYSMNTEAFF
few 15 TRBJ2-7 TRBV5-1 CASSLGAGGSYEQYF
. 13 TRBJ2-3 TRBV7-2 CASSFPGTDTQYF
. 13 TRBJ2-7 TRBV6-6 CASSYLGQGGLYF
. 15 TRBJ1-2 TRBV11-2 CASSLDAGFYYGYTF
. 16 TRBJ1-1 TRBV27 CASSFRFTGTGTEAFF
. 17 TRBJ2-1 TRBV28 CASSPRLAGGFYNEQFF
once 15 TRBJ2-7 TRBV7-8 CASSSRTGGNYEQYF
once 14 TRBJ1-4 TRBV3-1/TRBV3-2 CASSQDWRNEKLFF
few 13 TRBJ2-3 TRBV11-3 CASSLVPRDTQYF
. 15 TRBJ1-2 TRBV5-1 CASSPTATTNYGYTF
. 16 TRBJ1-3 TRBV18 CASSPPGTGDGNTIYF
. 13 TRBJ1-4 TRBV7-2 CASSPGQGGKLFF
. 14 TRBJ2-5 TRBV28 CASSMRLAGETQYF
. 15 TRBJ2-1 TRBV2 CASSERGGSYNEQFF
. 16 TRBJ2-6 TRBV19 CASSAVDSSGANVLTF
. 17 TRBJ1-6 TRBV20-1 CSASSPRQEPYNSPLHF
once 17 TRBJ2-2 TRBV27 CASSSHFSGSTAGELFF
. 19 TRBJ2-2 TRBV18 CASSPPKTSGKANTGELFF
. 14 TRBJ1-4 TRBV5-1 CASSLVGAGEKLFF
. 15 TRBJ2-1 TRBV7-9 CASSDGTSGYNEQFF
. 13 TRBJ1-2 TRBV11-3 CASSIGGLYGYTF
. 16 TRBJ2-7 TRBV18 CASSTRSSGNAYEQYF
. 16 TRBJ2-3 TRBV13 CASSSGLAGGPDTQYF
. 18 TRBJ2-1 TRBV4-2 CASSQDVGLASAYNEQFF
. 14 TRBJ1-1 TRBV19 CASSMGLFNTEAFF
many 16 TRBJ2-7 TRBV14 CASSRRVPGQGYEQYF
. 14 TRBJ2-7 TRBV4-2 CASSLRDRGPEQYF
. 13 TRBJ2-7 TRBV12-3/TRBV12-4 CASRRTGGYEQYF
. 15 TRBJ1-5 TRBV4-1 CASSPGQGANQPQHF
once 15 TRBJ2-7 TRBV10-2 CASRPHLTGSDEQYF
. 14 TRBJ1-1 TRBV6-5 CASSLGQLNTEAFF
. 16 TRBJ2-3 TRBV3-1/TRBV3-2 CASSQGLAGVTDTQYF
medium-sized 13 TRBJ2-7 TRBV19 CASSIGRGYEQYF
once 15 TRBJ2-7 TRBV7-2 CASSHGQSLSYEQYF
. 13 TRBJ1-5 TRBV2 CASRWEGGQPQHF
few 14 TRBJ2-7 TRBV5-6 CASSFGGAGYEQYF
. 15 TRBJ2-7 TRBV4-2 CASSQDLAGLYEQYF
. 15 TRBJ2-3 TRBV7-9 CASDKKGKGADTQYF
. 16 TRBJ2-1 TRBV5-1 CASSLLAGGPEGEQFF
. 15 TRBJ2-3 TRBV27 CASSHGVRTGDTQYF
. 15 TRBJ2-2 TRBV6-6 CASSSGPTNTGELFF